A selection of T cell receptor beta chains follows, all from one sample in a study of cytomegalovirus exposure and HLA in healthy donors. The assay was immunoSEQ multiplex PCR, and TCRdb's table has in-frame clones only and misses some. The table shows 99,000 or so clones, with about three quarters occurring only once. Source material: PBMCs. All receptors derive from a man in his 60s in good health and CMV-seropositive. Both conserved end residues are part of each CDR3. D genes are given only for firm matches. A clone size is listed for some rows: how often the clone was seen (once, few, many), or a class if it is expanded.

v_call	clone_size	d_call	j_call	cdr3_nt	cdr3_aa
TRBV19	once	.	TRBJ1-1	TGTGCCAGTAGGTTATTGGAGGTGGGCACTGAAGCTTTCTTT	CASRLLEVGTEAFF
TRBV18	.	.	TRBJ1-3	TGTGCCAGCTCACCATACGAGAGCTCTGGAAACACCATATATTTT	CASSPYESSGNTIYF
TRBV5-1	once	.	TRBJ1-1	TGCGCCAGCAGCTTGGGTGATCAGGACAGTGAAGCTTTCTTT	CASSLGDQDSEAFF
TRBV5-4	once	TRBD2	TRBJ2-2	TGTGCCAGCAGCTTGGGACTAGCGGGGGGGTCGAGCACCGGGGAGCTGTTTTTT	CASSLGLAGGSSTGELFF
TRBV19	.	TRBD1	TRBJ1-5	TGTGCCAGTAGTATAGGAGACAGGGGGAGACAGCCCCAGCATTTT	CASSIGDRGRQPQHF
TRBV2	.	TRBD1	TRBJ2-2	TGTGCCAGCAGTGAATTTGACAGGGGTGCCGGGGAGCTGTTTTTT	CASSEFDRGAGELFF
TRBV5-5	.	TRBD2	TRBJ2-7	TGTGCCAGCAGCCCCGGGGGGGGAAGCGGGGGGGCCAAGCAGTACTTC	CASSPGGGSGGAKQYF
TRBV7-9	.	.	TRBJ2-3	TGTGCCAGCAGCTTAGGGGTGCGGGGTGCAGATACGCAGTATTTT	CASSLGVRGADTQYF
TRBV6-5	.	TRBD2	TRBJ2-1	TGTGCCAGCAGTGCCAGCGGGGGGGCTCGCAATGAGCAGTTCTTC	CASSASGGARNEQFF
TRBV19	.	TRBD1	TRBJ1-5	TGTGCCAGTAGTATAGTCAGGGGGCAATATAGCAATCAGCCCCAGCATTTT	CASSIVRGQYSNQPQHF
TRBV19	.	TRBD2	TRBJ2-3	TGTGCCAGTCGTCCAGCGGGGGGGCCCTATACGCAGTATTTT	CASRPAGGPYTQYF
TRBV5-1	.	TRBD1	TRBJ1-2	TGCGCCAGCAGCTCGACCGGGACAGGGGGCCTCTATGGCTACACCTTC	CASSSTGTGGLYGYTF
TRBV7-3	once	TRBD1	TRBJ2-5	TGTGCCAGCAGCACGGGACAGGGGGGAGAGACCCAGTACTTC	CASSTGQGGETQYF
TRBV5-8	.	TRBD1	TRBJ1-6	TGTGCCAGCAGTTTTCGGACAGGCAATTCACCCCTCCACTTT	CASSFRTGNSPLHF
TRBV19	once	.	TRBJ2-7	TGTGCCAGTAGCCGGGACAAGACCTACGAGCAGTACTTC	CASSRDKTYEQYF
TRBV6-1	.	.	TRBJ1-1	TGTGCCAGCAGATTCAGGGGAAGCACTGAAGCTTTCTTT	CASRFRGSTEAFF
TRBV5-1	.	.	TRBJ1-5	TGCGCCAGCAGCTTGGCCGAGGGACAGCCCCAGCATTTT	CASSLAEGQPQHF
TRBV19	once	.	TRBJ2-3	TGTGCCAGTAGTAGCGGAGGGGGAGGGGATACGCAGTATTTT	CASSSGGGGDTQYF
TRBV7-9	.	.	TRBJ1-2	TGTTCCAGCAGCCCGACAGTCGGATATGGCTACACCTTC	CSSSPTVGYGYTF
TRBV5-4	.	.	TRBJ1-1	TGTGCCAGCCCTCTCAGGGTAGAGATTAATCGGACTGAAGCTTTCTTT	CASPLRVEINRTEAFF
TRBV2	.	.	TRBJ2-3	TGTGCCAGCAGTAGCGGGTTGAGGAGTGATACGCAGTATTTT	CASSSGLRSDTQYF
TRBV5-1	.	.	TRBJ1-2	TGCGCCAGCAGCTTGGATCCCGTTGACTATGGCTACACCTTC	CASSLDPVDYGYTF
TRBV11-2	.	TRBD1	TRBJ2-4	TGTGCCAGCAGCCCAGTGGGGACAGGGGACCAAAACATTCAGTACTTC	CASSPVGTGDQNIQYF
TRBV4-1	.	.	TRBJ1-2	TGCGCCAGCAGCCAAGATAGACTGAATTATGGCTACACCTTC	CASSQDRLNYGYTF
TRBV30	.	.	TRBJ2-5	TGTGCCTGGAGTGTATGGGGGGAAGAGACCCAGTACTTC	CAWSVWGEETQYF
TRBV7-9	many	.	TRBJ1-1	TGTGCCAGCAGACGCGAAGAGAACACTGAAGCTTTCTTT	CASRREENTEAFF
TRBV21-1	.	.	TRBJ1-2	TGTGCCAGCAGCCGACGGGCGAAGGGGTACTATGGCTACACCTTC	CASSRRAKGYYGYTF
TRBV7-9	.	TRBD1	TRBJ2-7	TGTGCCAGCAGCTCCGCCGGGACAGGCTCCTACGAGCAGTACTTC	CASSSAGTGSYEQYF
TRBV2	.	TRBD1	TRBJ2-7	TGTGCCAGCACCGACCGGGACAGCTACGAGCAGTACTTC	CASTDRDSYEQYF
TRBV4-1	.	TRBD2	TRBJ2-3	TGCGCCAGCAGCCAGGGGGGTTGGGGGGGGACCACAGATACGCAGTATTTT	CASSQGGWGGTTDTQYF
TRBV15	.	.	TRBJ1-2	TGTGCCACCAGCAGGGGGGCCTCTAACTATGGCTACACCTTC	CATSRGASNYGYTF
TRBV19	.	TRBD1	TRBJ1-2	TGTGCCAGCTCCGGGACAGGGACCCTTTTGGATGGCTACACCTTC	CASSGTGTLLDGYTF
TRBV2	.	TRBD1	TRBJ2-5	TGTGCCAGCAAAAGGGACAGTCAAGAGACCCAGTACTTC	CASKRDSQETQYF
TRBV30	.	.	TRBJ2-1	TGTGCCTGGACCATAGACAGGGCGGGATCATGGTTCTTC	CAWTIDRAGSWFF
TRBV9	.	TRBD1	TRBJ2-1	TGTGCCAGCAGCGAGATCCCGGGACAGGCTAACAATGAGCAGTTCTTC	CASSEIPGQANNEQFF
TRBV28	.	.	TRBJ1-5	TGTGCCAGCAGCCTCGGTGACAGGTTTAATCAGCCCCAGCATTTT	CASSLGDRFNQPQHF
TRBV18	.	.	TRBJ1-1	TGTGCCAGCTCACCCTCGGCGGGGGTGAACACTGAAGCTTTCTTT	CASSPSAGVNTEAFF
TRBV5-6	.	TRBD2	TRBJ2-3	TGTGCCAGCAGCTTGGTTACGGGGGGAACAGATACGCAGTATTTT	CASSLVTGGTDTQYF
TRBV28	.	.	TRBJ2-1	TGTGCCAGCAGTTTTTTCCCGCGGGGCCGTTACAATGAGCAGTTCTTC	CASSFFPRGRYNEQFF
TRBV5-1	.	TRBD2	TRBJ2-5	TGCGCCAGCAGCCTCGGGGGGGCGTCAGAGACCCAGTACTTC	CASSLGGASETQYF
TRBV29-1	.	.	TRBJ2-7	TGCAGCGTTGGATCGGACAAGACCTACGAGCAGTACTTC	CSVGSDKTYEQYF